This entry lists 29 T cell receptor beta chains sequenced from one sample in a study of cytomegalovirus exposure and HLA in healthy donors. The table came from immunoSEQ multiplex PCR; TCRdb's copy has only in-frame clones and leaves some out. The sample contains 70,000 or so clones, 94% of which appear only once. Sequenced material: PBMCs. The source is a man aged 18 to 29 in good health and CMV-seropositive.

V and J are TRBV15 and TRBJ2-2; the match to TRBD1 covers 7 bases. Losses at the gene ends were 5 bases for V and 4 bases for J; bases not matched to a gene: 7. The CDR3 extends over 15 amino acids. CDR1 is LNHNV and CDR2 is YYDKDF in the germline V gene (reference sequence). CDR3 amino acids: CATSEEGQPTGELFF. CDR3 coding DNA: TGTGCCACCAGCGAAGAGGGACAGCCCACCGGGGAGCTGTTTTTT.

This chain uses TRBV7-6 with TRBJ2-2; TRBD1 is a possible D gene (6 bases). The CDR3 has 17 residues. Germline CDR1 reads SGHVS; CDR2 reads FNYEAQ. V was cut by 4 bases and J by 2 bases, with 17 bases left in between. CDR3 loop: CASSSSITGPNTGELFF. CDR3 DNA sequence: TGTGCCAGCAGCTCCAGTATCACAGGGCCCAACACCGGGGAGCTGTTTTTT.

The genes are TRBV28 and TRBJ2-2; 7 bases align to TRBD2. The CDR3 totals 14 residues. CDR1 and CDR2 (germline): MDHEN, SYDVKM. V trimming: 7 bases; J trimming: 8 bases; junction bases outside the gene matches: 10. Here the CDR3 DNA reads TGTGCCAGCAACCAAGCGGGAAGAACGGGGGAGCTGTTTTTT. As protein: CASNQAGRTGELFF.

This sequence joins TRBV4-1 and TRBJ2-7, with a weak D call TRBD1 (5 bases). CDR3 length: 13 amino acids. Trimming shortened V by 0 bases and J by 8 bases, and 11 bases separated the two germline ends. CDR1 and CDR2 from the germline V gene are MGHRA and YSYEKL. CDR3 sequence reads: CASSQEPGRQQYF. The CDR3 coding sequence is TGCGCCAGCAGCCAAGAGCCAGGGCGACAGCAGTACTTC.

The chain links TRBV4-1 to TRBJ2-1; 8 bases agree with TRBD2. Germline V gene sequence: CDR1 MGHRA, CDR2 YSYEKL. The CDR3 is 19 residues long. J gave up 9 bases and V 1 base, and 20 bases lay outside the gene matches. This CDR3 reads CASSQVPKTKREIRGEQFF. The CDR3, as DNA: TGCGCCAGCAGCCAAGTGCCGAAGACGAAGCGGGAGATACGGGGTGAGCAGTTCTTC.

This chain links TRBV28 with TRBJ2-7; no firm D call. CDR3 length: 12 residues. Germline V gene data show CDR1 as MDHEN and CDR2 as SYDVKM. The V and J ends lost 2 bases and 3 bases respectively, with 5 bases between them. The CDR3 DNA follows: TGTGCCAGCAGTTTACTTTTCTACGAGCAGTACTTC. It translates to CASSLLFYEQYF. The whole variable domain, filled in from reference TRBV28 and TRBJ2-7, reads DVKVTQSSRYLVKRTGEKVFLECVQDMDHENMFWYRQDPGLGLRLIYFSYDVKMKEKGDIPEGYSVSREKKERFSLILESASTNQTSMYLCASSLLFYEQYFGPGTRLTVT.

The chain has TRBV27 and TRBJ2-1, with 10 bases lining up with TRBD1. The length of the CDR3 is 13 residues. V shed 7 bases, J shed 9 bases, and the junction held 6 bases outside the gene matches. The germline V gene encodes CDR1 MNHEY and CDR2 SMNVEV (reference sequence). The chain's CDR3 is CASKGQGNREQFF. The CDR3 DNA reads TGTGCCAGCAAGGGACAGGGGAACCGTGAGCAGTTCTTC.

This clone occurred once. The J gene is TRBJ2-7, the V gene TRBV5-1; a weak D match, TRBD1 (6 bases). The V gene lost 3 bases and the J gene lost 3 bases, with 16 bases spanning the gap. CDR1 and CDR2 from the germline V gene are SGHRS and YFSETQ. This CDR3 has 15 residues. The CDR3 nucleotides are TGCGCCAGCAGCTCCCTAGGGGGTGGGTTCTACGAGCAGTACTTC. It yields the protein CASSSLGGGFYEQYF.

CDR3 nucleotides: TGCGCCAGCAGTCGTGGGCCCATTCGGGGAGCAACCGGGGAGCTGTTTTTT. It is translated as CASSRGPIRGATGELFF. The rearrangement links TRBV4-1 to TRBJ2-2, with D perhaps matching TRBD2 (5 bases). V lost 6 bases and J 5 bases, leaving 22 bases between the germline ends. This CDR3 is 17 amino acids long. Per the germline V gene, CDR1 is MGHRA and CDR2 is YSYEKL.

V gene TRBV30 combines with J gene TRBJ1-5; tentative D call: TRBD1 (6 bases). Germline lookup yields CDR1 GTSNPN and CDR2 SVGIG (reference sequence). This CDR3 has 13 residues. Trimming shortened V by 3 bases and J by 9 bases, and 15 bases separated the two germline ends. Here the CDR3 reads CAWSQGPPWPQHF. CDR3 in DNA: TGTGCCTGGAGCCAGGGGCCTCCGTGGCCCCAGCATTTT.

The rearrangement uses TRBV13 and TRBJ2-1, with TRBD2 identical over 10 bases. J gave up 9 bases and V 1 base, and 6 bases lay outside the gene matches. Germline V gene lookup returns CDR1 PRHDT and CDR2 FYEKMQ (reference sequence). The CDR3 runs to 15 residues. The chain's CDR3 is CASSLATSGKREQFF. For the CDR3, the DNA is TGTGCCAGCAGCTTAGCTACTAGCGGGAAACGTGAGCAGTTCTTC.

V gene TRBV2 combines with J gene TRBJ2-7; 8 bases align to TRBD1. The CDR3 covers 14 residues. CDR1 and CDR2 (germline): SNHLY, FYNNEI. V lost 9 bases, J lost 3 bases, and 10 bases stayed unmatched. As DNA, the CDR3 is TGTGCCAGTATGAGAGGACAGGGAAGCTACGAGCAGTACTTC. Its translation is CASMRGQGSYEQYF. Full variable domain (outside the CDR3, taken from reference TRBV2 and TRBJ2-7): EPEVTQTPSHQVTQMGQEVILRCVPISNHLYFYWYRQILGQKVEFLVSFYNNEISEKSEIFDDQFSVERPDGSNFTLKIRSTKLEDSAMYFCASMRGQGSYEQYFGPGTRLTVT.

This chain links TRBV28 with TRBJ1-3, with 10 bases fitting TRBD1. J was trimmed by 8 bases and V by 6 bases; bases with no gene match: 13. The germline V gene encodes CDR1 MDHEN and CDR2 SYDVKM. There are 16 residues in the CDR3. CDR3 bases: TGTGCCAGCAGAACCGACAGGGGGCTATTCTTGGACACCATATATTTT. Translating it yields CASRTDRGLFLDTIYF.

The chain employs TRBV5-8 and TRBJ2-7, with D possibly being TRBD2 (5 bases). V shed 7 bases and J shed 3 bases, with 17 bases lying between them. CDR1 and CDR2 (germline): SGHTS, YDEGEE. The CDR3 sequence is 14 residues long. Written as DNA, the CDR3 is TGTGCCAGCTCTAAGATGGCTAGCCTCTACGAGCAGTACTTC. Its translation: CASSKMASLYEQYF.

The chain couples TRBV5-1 to TRBJ2-7, with D perhaps matching TRBD1 (6 bases). Deletions cut 4 bases from V and 7 bases from J, with 18 bases between. This CDR3 is 14 amino acids long. The germline V gene encodes CDR1 SGHRS and CDR2 YFSETQ. CDR3 sequence (DNA): TGCGCCAGCAGCGACAGGAGTGGAGAGTTTGAGCAGTACTTC. Protein: CASSDRSGEFEQYF.

In this sample, this clone turned up once. V gene TRBV28 combines with J gene TRBJ2-2; TRBD2 is a possible D gene (6 bases). Germline V gives CDR1 MDHEN, CDR2 SYDVKM. This CDR3 has 14 residues. Trimming took off 7 bases at V and 1 base at J, with 10 bases between the two ends. The CDR3 nucleotides are TGTGCCAGCAAACGGGACTTGAACACCGGGGAGCTGTTTTTT. It encodes CASKRDLNTGELFF.

The V call is TRBV10-3, the J call TRBJ2-7; 7 bases line up with TRBD1. The CDR3 extends over 13 amino acids. In germline, CDR1 is ENHRY, CDR2 SYGVKD. V lost 4 bases and J lost 3; bases outside the gene matches: 3. The CDR3 spells CAISGRTGYEQYF. Here the CDR3 DNA reads TGTGCCATCAGTGGGCGGACAGGCTACGAGCAGTACTTC.

There are a few counts of this clone. This chain connects TRBV7-2 to TRBJ2-7; possible D gene TRBD1, 5 bases. Trimming stripped 6 bases from V and 2 bases from J, with 14 bases between. Germline V lookup: CDR1 SGHTA, CDR2 FQGNSA. This CDR3 has 14 residues. The CDR3 sequence: CASSIDQGAYEQYF. The CDR3, as DNA: TGTGCCAGCAGTATTGATCAGGGTGCCTACGAGCAGTACTTC. Using reference TRBV7-2 and TRBJ2-7 for the parts outside the CDR3, the full variable domain is GAGVSQSPSNKVTEKGKDVELRCDPISGHTALYWYRQSLGQGLEFLIYFQGNSAPDKSGLPSDRFSAERTGGSVSTLTIQRTQQEDSAVYLCASSIDQGAYEQYFGPGTRLTVT.

The chain recombines TRBV19 with TRBJ1-4; 12 bases fit TRBD1. The CDR3 runs to 21 residues. Per germline, CDR1 LNHDA and CDR2 SQIVND (reference sequence). J lost 6 bases, V lost 7 bases, and 24 bases had no gene match. The CDR3, as DNA: TGTGCCAGTATCCAGCTCGGGTTGTCGGGACAGGGGGCACTCGGGCATGAAAAACTGTTTTTT. Its translation is CASIQLGLSGQGALGHEKLFF.

The chain links TRBV2 to TRBJ2-3, with no clear D. CDR1 and CDR2 from the germline V gene are SNHLY and FYNNEI. This CDR3 comprises 13 residues. The germline V and J ends were trimmed by 2 bases and 3 bases, with 6 bases remaining between them. CDR3: CASSERWTDTQYF. DNA of the CDR3: TGTGCCAGCAGTGAACGGTGGACAGATACGCAGTATTTT.

This clone was recorded once. The chain combines TRBV7-8 with TRBJ1-1; 11 bases line up with TRBD1. The ends lost 6 bases at V and 3 bases at J; junction bases unmatched: 9. The CDR3 covers 16 residues. Germline values: CDR1 SGHVS, CDR2 FQNEAQ. The CDR3 here is CASSSRTGGAYTEAFF. The CDR3 DNA follows: TGTGCCAGCAGTTCTAGGACAGGGGGCGCATACACTGAAGCTTTCTTT.

The rearrangement links TRBV10-2 to TRBJ1-5; 8 bases match TRBD1. Germline CDR1 reads WSHSY; CDR2 reads SAAADI. The CDR3 is 15 amino acids. J was trimmed by 6 bases and V by 0 bases; bases with no gene match: 4. This CDR3 reads CASSESPDRAQPQHF. CDR3 nucleotide sequence: TGCGCCAGCAGTGAGTCGCCGGACAGGGCTCAGCCCCAGCATTTT.

V gene TRBV9 combines with J gene TRBJ1-4; 7 bases map to TRBD1. Germline CDR1 SGDLS, CDR2 YYNGEE. The CDR3 sequence is 14 residues long. The J segment lost 6 bases and the V segment lost 0 bases, leaving 2 bases of the junction unmatched. CDR3 amino acids: CASSVGGTDEKLFF. The CDR3 coding sequence is TGTGCCAGCAGCGTAGGGGGGACAGATGAAAAACTGTTTTTT. Based on the CDR3 plus reference TRBV9 and TRBJ1-4, the full variable domain is DSGVTQTPKHLITATGQRVTLRCSPRSGDLSVYWYQQSLDQGLQFLIQYYNGEERAKGNILERFSAQQFPDLHSELNLSSLELGDSALYFCASSVGGTDEKLFFGSGTQLSVL.

CDR3 DNA: TGTGCCAGCCTCGGGGCTAGCGGGACGGAAAATGAGCAGTTCTTC. Its protein product is CASLGASGTENEQFF. This chain connects TRBV9 to TRBJ2-1; TRBD2 agrees at 9 bases. The CDR3 has 15 residues. The V and J ends lost 7 bases and 7 bases, in that order; junction bases with no gene match: 12. Germline V gives CDR1 SGDLS, CDR2 YYNGEE. The whole variable domain, remainder taken from reference TRBV9 and TRBJ2-1, is DSGVTQTPKHLITATGQRVTLRCSPRSGDLSVYWYQQSLDQGLQFLIQYYNGEERAKGNILERFSAQQFPDLHSELNLSSLELGDSALYFCASLGASGTENEQFFGPGTRLTVL.

This clone came up once. The rearrangement uses TRBV6-5 and TRBJ1-5; weak D call: TRBD1 (5 bases). Trimming cost V 11 bases and J 0 bases, with 14 bases left between them. CDR1 and CDR2 (germline): MNHEY, SVGAGI. This CDR3 comprises 14 residues. This chain's CDR3 is CAAGRAFSNQPQHF. The CDR3 coding sequence is TGTGCCGCAGGGAGGGCCTTTAGCAATCAGCCCCAGCATTTT.

The V gene is TRBV9, the J gene TRBJ1-3; TRBD1 matches at 7 bases. Germline-derived CDR1 and CDR2 are SGDLS and YYNGEE. The J segment lost 6 bases and the V segment lost 4 bases, leaving 10 bases of the junction unmatched. The CDR3 contains 15 residues. CDR3 region: CASSLRQGVENTIYF. The CDR3 DNA is TGTGCCAGCAGCCTCCGACAGGGAGTGGAAAACACCATATATTTT.

The chain combines TRBV4-1 with TRBJ2-7; TRBD1 matches 8 bases. V shed 0 bases and J 0 bases; nucleotides not matched to a gene: 4. Germline CDR1 reads MGHRA; CDR2 reads YSYEKL. CDR3 length equals 16 residues. The CDR3 region has the DNA TGCGCCAGCAGCCAAGATCACACAGGGGGCTCCTACGAGCAGTACTTC. Residues: CASSQDHTGGSYEQYF.

The chain joins TRBV5-6 to TRBJ2-6; TRBD1 agrees at 12 bases. Germline V gene lookup returns CDR1 SGHDT and CDR2 YYEEEE. The junction had 9 bases not matched to a gene; V was cut back by 4 bases and J by 4 bases. The length of the CDR3 is 18 residues. This CDR3 is CASSAPGQGAPGANVLTF. The CDR3 coding sequence is TGTGCCAGCAGCGCACCGGGACAGGGGGCGCCCGGGGCCAACGTCCTGACTTTC.

The V and J genes are TRBV10-3 and TRBJ2-7; D gene ambiguous. The V and J ends lost 4 bases and 2 bases respectively, with 15 bases between them. This CDR3 is 15 amino acids long. CDR1 and CDR2 from the germline V gene are ENHRY and SYGVKD. CDR3 region: CAISGAIENPYEQYF. CDR3 nucleotide sequence: TGTGCCATCAGTGGGGCGATAGAAAATCCCTACGAGCAGTACTTC.